This T cell receptor beta chain comes out of a study of Ad26.COV2.S vaccination and SARS-CoV-2 variants. Study at large: Doses of Ad26.COV2.S were injected into muscle once or twice, 56 days apart. Study results and caveats: Recipients of vaccine and of placebo showed similar breadth of their non-spike TCR repertoires.

Noted treatment: roughly 20 received Ad26.COV2.S at low or high dose, single or two shots; a few received placebo; per-sample allocation not given. Day 63 after the first injection of vaccine or placebo was the sampling time. Libraries were prepared by immunoSEQ multiplex PCR; TCRdb keeps only in-frame clonotypes and omits some of them. The data show roughly 420,000 clones, with roughly 90% seen just once and less than 4.5% held by the top ten. The V and J ends lost 5 bases and 3 bases respectively, with 20 bases between them. The CDR3 has 16 amino acids. In germline, CDR1 is MNHEY, CDR2 SVGEGT. With regard to this clone: Antigen specificity is unknown.

The receptor's source is a person aged 18 to 59 who received the Ad26.COV2.S COVID-19 vaccine or a placebo. Sequenced here: peripheral blood, sampled in a trial of Ad26.COV2.S vaccine versus placebo. This chain connects TRBV6-2 or TRBV6-3 to TRBJ2-7, with D possibly being TRBD1 (6 bases). CDR3 loop: CASSLAPPGQSYEQYF. The CDR3 DNA reads TGTGCCAGCAGTCTAGCTCCCCCCGGACAGAGCTACGAGCAGTACTTC.